Below are 22 T cell receptor beta chains sequenced from a single sample in a study of response to subunit inactivated influenza vaccine. TCRdb re-called the RT-PCR reads with MiXCR, one entry per CDR3 protein. The sample holds approximately 480,000 distinct CDR3 sequences, roughly 11% seen once. The material was PBMCs from blood, obtained more than 35 days after vaccination. The receptor source for this set is a man in his forties or fifties who received an inactivated influenza vaccine.

The chain couples TRBV30 to TRBJ1-2, with D uncertain. The V end lost 0 bases, the J end lost 0 bases, and 5 bases lay between the germline ends. Germline V CDR1 and CDR2: GTSNPN, SVGIG (reference sequence). The CDR3 loop spans 13 amino acids. CDR3 sequence reads: CAWSVQSNYGYTF. CDR3 in DNA: TGTGCCTGGAGTGTACAGTCTAACTATGGCTACACCTTC.

The J gene is TRBJ2-1, the V gene TRBV20-1; D gene ambiguous. This CDR3 is built from 17 residues. The V end lost 0 bases, the J end lost 0 bases, and 15 bases lay between the germline ends. Germline V lookup: CDR1 DFQATT, CDR2 SNEGSKA (reference sequence). CDR3 residues: CSARDVEAGRSYNEQFF. The CDR3 coding sequence is TGCAGTGCTAGAGATGTAGAGGCAGGCCGCTCCTACAATGAGCAGTTCTTC.

The table lists this clonotype with a few counts. This chain uses TRBV5-1 with TRBJ2-5, with 9 nucleotides matching TRBD1. The V and J ends lost 6 bases and 3 bases, in that order; junction bases with no gene match: 6. From germline, CDR1 is SGHRS and CDR2 YFSETQ. This CDR3 spans 14 amino acids. The CDR3 DNA reads TGCGCCAGCACCGCCGGGACAGGGAAAGAGACCCAGTACTTC. Its translation is CASTAGTGKETQYF.

The rearrangement joins TRBV5-1 to TRBJ2-4; either TRBD1 or TRBD2 may supply D (5 bases each). Germline CDR1 SGHRS, CDR2 YFSETQ. The V and J ends lost 0 bases and 4 bases respectively, with 8 bases between them. CDR3 length: 14 residues. The CDR3 here is CASSLGDGKNIQYF. As DNA, the CDR3 is TGCGCCAGCAGCTTGGGGGACGGGAAAAACATTCAGTACTTC.

This chain uses TRBV7-2 with TRBJ2-7; D may be TRBD1 (6 bases). The CDR3 covers 12 residues. V lost 1 base and J lost 11, with 12 bases in between. Per germline, CDR1 SGHTA and CDR2 FQGNSA. The CDR3 loop is CASSLVGGPEYF. Written as DNA, the CDR3 is TGTGCCAGCAGCTTAGTAGGGGGTCCGGAGTACTTC. The whole variable domain, remainder taken from reference TRBV7-2 and TRBJ2-7, is GAGVSQSPSNKVTEKGKDVELRCDPISGHTALYWYRQSLGQGLEFLIYFQGNSAPDKSGLPSDRFSAERTGGSVSTLTIQRTQQEDSAVYLCASSLVGGPEYFGPGTRLTVT.

A word on this clonotype: This sequence may be a read error, since a much larger clone differs from it by one base. The V and J genes are TRBV12-3 or TRBV12-4 and TRBJ2-2, with 7 bases identical to TRBD1. The CDR3 runs 15 residues. V gave up 6 bases and J gave up 0 bases; unmatched junction bases: 4. The CDR3 sequence is CASRPGTANTGELFF. In DNA form, the CDR3 reads TGTGCCAGCAGGCCCGGGACAGCGAACACCGGGGAGCTGTTTTTT.

This clonotype was detected many times. The chain combines TRBV7-9 with TRBJ2-5, with no clear D. From germline, CDR1 is SEHNR and CDR2 FQNEAQ (reference sequence). Trimming cost V 3 bases and J 0 bases, with 17 bases left between them. This CDR3 contains 17 residues. As DNA, the CDR3 is TGTGCCAGCAGCTTTATAGTAATACAGAATGACCAAGAGACCCAGTACTTC. Residues: CASSFIVIQNDQETQYF. The whole variable domain, filled in from reference TRBV7-9 and TRBJ2-5, reads DTGVSQNPRHKITKRGQNVTFRCDPISEHNRLYWYRQTLGQGPEFLTYFQNEAQLEKSRLLSDRFSAERPKGSFSTLEIQRTEQGDSAMYLCASSFIVIQNDQETQYFGPGTRLLVL.

The sample holds a few counts of this clonotype. The rearrangement joins TRBV20-1 to TRBJ2-3; 8 positions match TRBD2. CDR1 is DFQATT, CDR2 SNEGSKA, per germline (reference sequence). This CDR3 is built from 16 residues. Trimming at V came to 3 bases and at J to 10 bases, leaving 18 bases not matched to a gene. The chain's CDR3 is CSASGRARKFRLAQYF. CDR3 sequence (DNA): TGCAGTGCTAGCGGGAGGGCCAGGAAATTCCGGCTTGCGCAGTATTTT.

This clonotype was seen ten or more times. The gene calls are TRBV12-3 or TRBV12-4 and TRBJ2-2, with D possibly matching TRBD2 (6 bases). This CDR3 spans 14 amino acids. Trimming cost V 6 bases and J 7 bases, with 15 bases left between them. The CDR3 spells CASSPSRRGGELFF. CDR3 coding DNA: TGTGCCAGCAGCCCCTCGCGGCGGGGCGGGGAGCTGTTTTTT.

CDR3 sequence (DNA): TGTGCCATCAGTGGGACAGTGGGAGGGGAGACCCAGTACTTC. Amino acids: CAISGTVGGETQYF. This chain connects TRBV10-3 to TRBJ2-5; weak D call: TRBD2 (7 bases). Between the trimmed V and J ends, which lost 4 bases and 5 bases, there was a span of 14 bases. CDR3 length: 14 amino acids. Germline V gene sequence: CDR1 ENHRY, CDR2 SYGVKD.

V is TRBV20-1 and J is TRBJ2-4, with a possible D match to TRBD2 (5 bases). The CDR3 loop spans 13 amino acids. The germline V and J ends were trimmed by 0 bases and 11 bases, with 14 bases remaining between them. Looked up from germline, CDR1 is DFQATT and CDR2 is SNEGSKA (reference sequence). The CDR3 DNA reads TGCAGTGCTAGAGATGGTGGGAAGAGGGTTCAGTACTTC. It yields the protein CSARDGGKRVQYF.

This clonotype appeared a few times. The rearrangement joins TRBV10-3 to TRBJ2-3, with no clear D. CDR1 is ENHRY, CDR2 SYGVKD, per germline. Trimming removed 0 bases from V and 7 bases from J, with 5 bases in between. The length of the CDR3 is 12 residues. Here the CDR3 DNA reads TGTGCCATCAGTGAGTCGACGAATACGCAGTATTTT. This codes for CAISESTNTQYF.

V gene TRBV6-5 combines with J gene TRBJ2-1; 9 bases fit TRBD1. CDR1 MNHEY and CDR2 SVGAGI come from the germline V gene. The CDR3 loop spans 17 amino acids. V shed 2 bases, J shed 8 bases, and the junction held 13 bases outside the gene matches. Here the CDR3 reads CASSYARTGTGWHEQFF. CDR3 nucleotides: TGTGCCAGCAGTTACGCCCGAACCGGGACAGGGTGGCATGAGCAGTTCTTC.

This clonotype was found many times. Here the CDR3 reads CATSRDPTAYEQYF. CDR3 bases: TGTGCCACCAGCAGAGACCCGACAGCCTACGAGCAGTACTTC. The V and J genes are TRBV15 and TRBJ2-7; a possible D gene is TRBD1 (5 bases). Trimming cost V 0 bases and J 2 bases, with 8 bases left between them. The germline CDR1 and CDR2 sequences are LNHNV and YYDKDF (reference sequence). The CDR3 totals 14 residues.

The rearrangement uses TRBV28 and TRBJ2-4; 14 nucleotides agree with TRBD2. V shed 5 bases and J 4 bases; nucleotides not matched to a gene: 7. Germline V gene sequence: CDR1 MDHEN, CDR2 SYDVKM. The CDR3 contains 17 residues. In DNA form, the CDR3 reads TGTGCCAGCAGTCCCCTTGGACTAGCGGGAGGTAAAAACATTCAGTACTTC. Translated, it gives CASSPLGLAGGKNIQYF. Drawing the rest from reference TRBV28 and TRBJ2-4, the complete variable domain is DVKVTQSSRYLVKRTGEKVFLECVQDMDHENMFWYRQDPGLGLRLIYFSYDVKMKEKGDIPEGYSVSREKKERFSLILESASTNQTSMYLCASSPLGLAGGKNIQYFGAGTRLSVL.

The J gene is TRBJ1-1, the V gene TRBV30; possibly TRBD1 for D (5 bases). Germline V lookup: CDR1 GTSNPN, CDR2 SVGIG (reference sequence). The CDR3 loop spans 11 amino acids. The V gene lost 4 bases and the J gene lost 7 bases, with 10 bases spanning the gap. Here the CDR3 DNA reads TGTGCCTGGATTCCAGGGAGTGAAGCTTTCTTT. Its protein product is CAWIPGSEAFF.

This clonotype has just a few counts. The chain employs TRBV28 and TRBJ1-1; D may be TRBD1 (6 bases). CDR1 is MDHEN and CDR2 is SYDVKM in the germline V gene. The germline V and J ends were trimmed by 5 bases and 5 bases, with 9 bases remaining between them. The CDR3 totals 12 residues. CDR3 loop: CASSITGTEAFF. The CDR3 DNA is TGTGCCAGCAGTATAACAGGGACTGAAGCTTTCTTT.

This clonotype was seen repeatedly, ten times or more. This chain connects TRBV5-1 to TRBJ2-2, with no clear D. The germline V gene encodes CDR1 SGHRS and CDR2 YFSETQ. Trimming left V 7 bases short and J 4 bases short, with 11 bases between. The CDR3 is 13 amino acids. The CDR3 region has the DNA TGCGCCAGCGGGATTGCCGTCACCGGGGAGCTGTTTTTT. Protein sequence: CASGIAVTGELFF.

The gene calls are TRBV9 and TRBJ2-3, with D maybe TRBD1 (6 bases). Germline values: CDR1 SGDLS, CDR2 YYNGEE. There are 12 residues in the CDR3. The V gene lost 6 bases and the J gene lost 1 base, with 6 bases spanning the gap. CDR3 bases: TGTGCCAGCAAGGGGGGCACAGATACGCAGTATTTT. This gives the protein CASKGGTDTQYF.

The rearrangement uses TRBV6-1 and TRBJ2-5, with 7 positions matching TRBD1. CDR1 and CDR2 (germline): MNHNS, SASEGT. This CDR3 region has 15 residues. V shed 6 bases and J 0 bases; nucleotides not matched to a gene: 7. The CDR3 DNA reads TGTGCCAGCAGCCCGGGGACAGCGAACCAAGAGACCCAGTACTTC. Residues: CASSPGTANQETQYF.

The gene calls are TRBV2 and TRBJ1-2, with D possibly matching TRBD1 (5 bases). Trimming cost V 2 bases and J 6 bases, with 16 bases left between them. The V gene's germline CDR1 is SNHLY and CDR2 FYNNEI. CDR3 size: 15 residues. CDR3 in amino acids: CASSEFAGIGNGYTF. CDR3 coding DNA: TGTGCCAGCAGTGAATTCGCAGGGATAGGGAATGGCTACACCTTC.

This sequence joins TRBV11-2 and TRBJ2-7; 10 nucleotides match TRBD2. CDR1 and CDR2 (germline): SGHAT, FQNNGV. The CDR3 is made up of 16 amino acids. V shed 6 bases and J 0 bases; nucleotides not matched to a gene: 8. The CDR3 nucleotides read TGTGCCAGCAGTTGGACTAGCGGCCTGAGCTCCTACGAGCAGTACTTC. It translates to CASSWTSGLSSYEQYF.